Below, 22 T cell receptor beta chains from the same sample are listed, as sequenced in a study of early T cells in non-severe SARS-CoV-2 infection. TCRdb reanalysed the 5' RACE reads using MiXCR and keeps one entry per CDR3 protein. The repertoire holds 70,000 to 90,000 distinct CDR3 sequences, 15% to 18% seen once, with more than 10% in the top ten. Sequenced sample: whole blood. The receptor set was obtained from an adult who was a healthcare worker with PCR-confirmed SARS-CoV-2 infection or an uninfected control (not recorded which).

This clonotype was seen a few times. V is TRBV29-1 and J is TRBJ2-7, with 7 bases identical to TRBD2. CDR1 is SQVTM, CDR2 ANQGSEA, per germline. V lost 4 bases and J lost 2; bases outside the gene matches: 2. This CDR3 has 12 amino acids. CDR3 residues: CSVAGGAYEQYF. CDR3 DNA sequence: TGCAGCGTTGCGGGGGGAGCCTACGAGCAGTACTTC.

This clonotype was seen repeatedly, ten times or more. The chain has TRBV4-2 and TRBJ2-1, with D unresolved. The CDR3 sequence is 11 residues long. The V and J ends lost 1 base and 10 bases respectively, with 5 bases between them. The germline CDR1 and CDR2 sequences are LGHNA and YNFKEQ. CDR3 nucleotides: TGTGCCAGCAGCCAAGTGGGGGAGCAGTTCTTC. Its translation is CASSQVGEQFF.

The genes are TRBV11-2 and TRBJ2-7, with D perhaps assigned TRBD1 or TRBD2 (6 bases each). This CDR3 has 11 amino acids. Trimming shortened V by 8 bases and J by 6 bases, and 11 bases separated the two germline ends. Germline loops: CDR1 SGHAT, CDR2 FQNNGV. Written as DNA, the CDR3 is TGTGCCAGCGGCGGAGGGGGCGAGCAGTACTTC. Translation gives CASGGGGEQYF. The full variable domain, in which reference TRBV11-2 and TRBJ2-7 provide the parts outside the CDR3, is EAGVAQSPRYKIIEKRQSVAFWCNPISGHATLYWYQQILGQGPKLLIQFQNNGVVDDSQLPKDRFSAERLKGVDSTLKIQPAKLEDSAVYLCASGGGGEQYFGPGTRLTVT.

This clonotype was seen more than once but under ten times. The chain couples TRBV19 to TRBJ2-2; D remains unclear. This CDR3 has 13 residues. Germline V gene sequence: CDR1 LNHDA, CDR2 SQIVND (reference sequence). Trimming pared 4 bases from V and 5 bases from J, leaving 8 bases between. As DNA, the CDR3 is TGTGCCAGTAGTAAAAGAGTTACCGGGGAGCTGTTTTTT. This encodes CASSKRVTGELFF. Drawing the rest from reference TRBV19 and TRBJ2-2, the complete variable domain is DGGITQSPKYLFRKEGQNVTLSCEQNLNHDAMYWYRQDPGQGLRLIYYSQIVNDFQKGDIAEGYSVSREKKESFPLTVTSAQKNPTAFYLCASSKRVTGELFFGEGSRLTVL.

This clonotype was observed a few times. The chain is built from TRBV25-1 and TRBJ2-7, with 9 positions matching TRBD2. Looked up from germline, CDR1 is MGHDK and CDR2 is SYGVNS. V trimming: 7 bases; J trimming: 7 bases; junction bases outside the gene matches: 8. CDR3 length equals 13 residues. The CDR3 DNA sequence: TGTGCCAGCATAGCTAGCGGGAAAAGGGAGCAGTACTTC. This sequence encodes CASIASGKREQYF.

This clonotype appeared a few times. The J gene is TRBJ1-2, the V gene TRBV7-9; D unresolved. The germline V gene encodes CDR1 SEHNR and CDR2 FQNEAQ (reference sequence). The CDR3 is 14 amino acids. The V and J ends lost 5 bases and 0 bases respectively, with 10 bases between them. DNA for the CDR3: TGTGCCAGCAGCCCGACGTACGCTAACTATGGCTACACCTTC. Amino acid sequence: CASSPTYANYGYTF. Based on the CDR3 plus reference TRBV7-9 and TRBJ1-2, the full variable domain is DTGVSQNPRHKITKRGQNVTFRCDPISEHNRLYWYRQTLGQGPEFLTYFQNEAQLEKSRLLSDRFSAERPKGSFSTLEIQRTEQGDSAMYLCASSPTYANYGYTFGSGTRLTVV.

This clonotype was detected a few times. The gene calls are TRBV7-3 and TRBJ2-3; TRBD2 aligns across 13 bases. Germline CDR1 reads SGHTA; CDR2 reads FQGTGA. Trimming removed 5 bases from V and 4 bases from J; junction bases left unmatched: 3. The CDR3 is 15 residues long. Here the CDR3 DNA reads TGTGCCAGCAGCACTAGCGGGGGGGCCTCAGATACGCAGTATTTT. Residues: CASSTSGGASDTQYF.

This clonotype occurred a few times. CDR3 in DNA: TGCAGTGCTAGGTCAGGCGGGGCCCTCTCCTACGAGCAGTACTTC. This sequence encodes CSARSGGALSYEQYF. The chain carries TRBV20-1 and TRBJ2-7; perhaps TRBD2 as D (6 bases). V was trimmed by 3 bases and J by 0 bases, leaving 15 bases between them. Germline V gives CDR1 DFQATT, CDR2 SNEGSKA (reference sequence). This CDR3 region has 15 residues.

This chain uses TRBV20-1 with TRBJ1-6; 10 positions agree with TRBD1. The junction had 8 bases not matched to a gene; V was cut back by 3 bases and J by 9 bases. The CDR3 is 15 residues long. Germline V gives CDR1 DFQATT, CDR2 SNEGSKA (reference sequence). CDR3 in amino acids: CSASPRTGGVSPLHF. The DNA for the CDR3 is TGCAGTGCTAGTCCAAGGACAGGGGGTGTTTCACCCCTCCACTTT.

The J gene is TRBJ2-3, the V gene TRBV20-1; 8 bases match TRBD2. Germline values: CDR1 DFQATT, CDR2 SNEGSKA (reference sequence). V trimming: 5 bases; J trimming: 3 bases; junction bases outside the gene matches: 10. This CDR3 comprises 15 residues. CDR3 region: CSAEVLAGPTDTQYF. The CDR3 DNA follows: TGCAGTGCTGAGGTGTTAGCGGGACCAACAGATACGCAGTATTTT.

The J gene is TRBJ1-5, the V gene TRBV20-1; D might be TRBD1 (5 bases). Germline loops: CDR1 DFQATT, CDR2 SNEGSKA (reference sequence). The CDR3 is 11 amino acids. V dropped 1 base and J dropped 9 bases, with 7 bases sitting between them. The CDR3 protein is CSARGGGPQHF. Written as DNA, the CDR3 is TGCAGTGCTAGAGGGGGCGGGCCCCAGCATTTT.

This clonotype was detected ten times or more. The junction departs from germline at one end; a sequencing error may be responsible. The genes are TRBV7-7 and TRBJ2-1; no clear D gene. Germline loops: CDR1 SSHAT, CDR2 FNYEAQ (reference sequence). This CDR3 is built from 13 residues. This chain's CDR3 is CASSLSQNNEQFF. The DNA of the CDR3 is TGTGCTAGCAGCTTAAGTCAGAACAATGAGCAGTTCTTC.

CDR3 loop: CSVEETGNQPQHF. As DNA, the CDR3 is TGCAGCGTTGAAGAGACGGGCAATCAGCCCCAGCATTTT. The genes are TRBV29-1 and TRBJ1-5; the D is unclear. Germline CDR1 is SQVTM and CDR2 is ANQGSEA. The ends were cut back, 0 bases at V and 2 bases at J, with 5 bases in the middle. This CDR3 contains 13 residues.

A few counts support this clonotype. This chain uses TRBV20-1 with TRBJ2-7; 7 bases align to TRBD1. This CDR3 is built from 16 residues. Germline assignment: CDR1 DFQATT and CDR2 SNEGSKA (reference sequence). V shed 0 bases and J 2 bases; nucleotides not matched to a gene: 10. DNA for the CDR3: TGCAGTGCTAGAGATCATCGAGGACAGGTCACCTACGAGCAGTACTTC. As protein: CSARDHRGQVTYEQYF.

This clonotype was seen a handful of times. The chain recombines TRBV29-1 with TRBJ2-1, with 8 bases that match TRBD2. CDR3 length: 15 amino acids. In germline, CDR1 is SQVTM, CDR2 ANQGSEA. V dropped 4 bases and J dropped 4; count of bases not matched to a gene: 9. The CDR3, as DNA: TGCAGCGTTGGAGGTGCGAGCGGGAGTTACAATGAGCAGTTCTTC. Its translation: CSVGGASGSYNEQFF.

This clonotype was detected only a few times. The chain combines TRBV29-1 with TRBJ2-7, with TRBD2 as a possible D gene (5 bases). V dropped 6 bases and J dropped 2 bases, with 11 bases sitting between them. This CDR3 contains 12 residues. CDR1 and CDR2 from the germline V gene are SQVTM and ANQGSEA. The CDR3 coding sequence is TGCAGCGTCGCCCCGAGGGCCTACGAGCAGTACTTC. It codes for CSVAPRAYEQYF.

The V and J genes are TRBV18 and TRBJ1-1; D remains unclear. CDR3 length equals 14 residues. Trimming took 4 bases from V and 3 from J, leaving 12 bases between them. Germline V gene sequence: CDR1 KGHSH, CDR2 LQKENI. This chain's CDR3 is CASSLPWGDTEAFF. The CDR3 coding sequence is TGTGCCAGCTCACTCCCGTGGGGAGACACTGAAGCTTTCTTT. Based on the CDR3 plus reference TRBV18 and TRBJ1-1, the full variable domain is NAGVMQNPRHLVRRRGQEARLRCSPMKGHSHVYWYRQLPEEGLKFMVYLQKENIIDESGMPKERFSAEFPKEGPSILRIQQVVRGDSAAYFCASSLPWGDTEAFFGQGTRLTVV.

The chain combines TRBV30 with TRBJ2-1, with D uncertain. The CDR3 has 11 amino acids. The V end lost 5 bases, the J end lost 9 bases, and 11 bases lay between the germline ends. CDR1 is GTSNPN, CDR2 SVGIG, per germline (reference sequence). This CDR3 reads CAWLDPGEQFF. The CDR3 DNA is TGTGCCTGGCTAGACCCCGGTGAGCAGTTCTTC.

This clonotype was seen only a few times. This chain uses TRBV12-3 or TRBV12-4 with TRBJ1-2; 10 bases line up with TRBD1. Germline trimming cut 6 bases from V and 4 bases from J; bases unmatched to any gene: 5. This CDR3 is 14 amino acids long. The CDR3 is CASRRTGGLYGYTF. CDR3 in DNA: TGTGCCAGCAGACGGACAGGGGGTCTCTATGGCTACACCTTC.

V and J are TRBV19 and TRBJ2-5; 7 bases fit TRBD1. The length of the CDR3 is 15 residues. V lost 6 bases to trimming and J lost 1 base; unmatched junction nucleotides: 8. Germline V gene data show CDR1 as LNHDA and CDR2 as SQIVND (reference sequence). The CDR3 DNA is TGTGCCAGTAGGCAGACAGGGACAAGCCAAGAGACCCAGTACTTC. Its translation is CASRQTGTSQETQYF.

This clonotype was found many times. CDR3 sequence (DNA): TGTGCCAGTAGTTTGACAGGGCGGATCCCCTACAATGAGCAGTTCTTC. This sequence encodes CASSLTGRIPYNEQFF. This rearrangement joins TRBV19 to TRBJ2-1; 7 bases are a match to TRBD1. The CDR3 has 16 residues. The germline gives CDR1 LNHDA, CDR2 SQIVND (reference sequence). V dropped 5 bases and J dropped 2; count of bases not matched to a gene: 9.

This clonotype has ten or more counts. The chain carries TRBV2 and TRBJ2-7; perhaps TRBD1 as D (5 bases). CDR1 and CDR2 (germline): SNHLY, FYNNEI. Trimming took off 6 bases at V and 3 bases at J, with 9 bases between the two ends. The CDR3 covers 12 residues. CDR3 DNA sequence: TGTGCCAGCAGGACTGACAGCTACGAGCAGTACTTC. Encoded protein: CASRTDSYEQYF.